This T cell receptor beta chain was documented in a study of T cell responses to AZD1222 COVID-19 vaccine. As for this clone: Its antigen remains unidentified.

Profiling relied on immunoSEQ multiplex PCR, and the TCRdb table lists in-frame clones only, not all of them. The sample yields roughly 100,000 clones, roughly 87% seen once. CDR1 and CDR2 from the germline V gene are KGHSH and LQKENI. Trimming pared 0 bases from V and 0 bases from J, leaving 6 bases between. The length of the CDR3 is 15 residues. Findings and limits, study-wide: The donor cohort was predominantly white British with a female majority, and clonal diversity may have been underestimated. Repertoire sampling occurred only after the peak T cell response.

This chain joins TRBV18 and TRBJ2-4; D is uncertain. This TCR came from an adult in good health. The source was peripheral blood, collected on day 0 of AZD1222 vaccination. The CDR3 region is CASSPPDLAKNIQYF. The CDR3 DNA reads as TGTGCCAGCTCACCACCGGACCTAGCCAAAAACATTCAGTACTTC.